One and the same sample provided the 20 T cell receptor beta chains below, sequenced in a study of blood T cell repertoires in COVID-19. Repertoires were generated with immunoSEQ multiplex PCR, while TCRdb's copy carries only in-frame clones and drops some. The repertoire has approximately 180,000 clones, roughly 89% of them found once; the top ten carry around 1.6%. Sequencing input: peripheral blood. These receptors were collected from a woman in her 50s with acute or convalescent COVID-19.

The chain uses TRBV11-3 and TRBJ1-3; D is ambiguous. The germline gives CDR1 SGHNT, CDR2 YENEEA. Trimming pared 3 bases from V and 1 base from J, leaving 10 bases between. The CDR3 sequence is 15 residues long. The CDR3 sequence is CASSFRRESGNTIYF. CDR3 nucleotide sequence: TGTGCCAGCAGCTTTAGGCGGGAATCTGGAAACACCATATATTTT.

This chain links TRBV27 with TRBJ1-1; D is possibly TRBD1 (6 bases). The CDR3 is 14 amino acids. Per germline, CDR1 MNHEY and CDR2 SMNVEV (reference sequence). V was shortened by 7 bases and J by 0 bases, with 12 bases between the two germline ends. In nucleotides, the CDR3 is TGTGCCAGCAAACAGGGATATTTGAACACTGAAGCTTTCTTT. This encodes CASKQGYLNTEAFF.

This rearrangement joins TRBV3-1 (or the pseudogene TRBV3-2) to TRBJ1-1; tentative D call: TRBD1 (5 bases). CDR1 and CDR2 from the germline V gene are LGHDT and YNNKEL (reference sequence). This CDR3 spans 15 amino acids. Trimming removed 1 base from V and 1 base from J, with 10 bases in between. In DNA form, the CDR3 reads TGTGCCAGCAGCCAAGGCGGGGGAAGGAACACTGAAGCTTTCTTT. This codes for CASSQGGGRNTEAFF.

V gene TRBV7-2 combines with J gene TRBJ2-3; 7 nucleotides line up with TRBD1. Looked up from germline, CDR1 is SGHTA and CDR2 is FQGNSA. With V trimmed by 1 base and J by 4 bases, 5 bases remained unmatched. This CDR3 region has 15 residues. CDR3 nucleotides: TGTGCCAGCAGCTTAGAGGGGGCCGACTCAGATACGCAGTATTTT. Its protein product is CASSLEGADSDTQYF.

This sequence joins TRBV4-1 and TRBJ1-5; D is undetermined. The CDR3 is 13 amino acids. From germline, CDR1 is MGHRA and CDR2 YSYEKL. V was shortened by 4 bases and J by 4 bases, with 8 bases between the two germline ends. This CDR3 reads CASSRTDNQPQHF. The CDR3 DNA sequence: TGCGCCAGCAGCCGGACTGATAATCAGCCCCAGCATTTT.

The V and J genes are TRBV5-4 and TRBJ2-5, with 11 nucleotides matching TRBD1. Losses at the gene ends were 5 bases for V and 3 bases for J; bases not matched to a gene: 9. The CDR3 sequence is 16 residues long. CDR1 is SGHNT, CDR2 YYREEE, per germline (reference sequence). Here the CDR3 reads CASRYAGTGGEETQYF. DNA for the CDR3: TGTGCCAGCAGATATGCCGGGACAGGGGGGGAAGAGACCCAGTACTTC.

The genes are TRBV13 and TRBJ2-1; TRBD2 agrees at 13 bases. The CDR3 contains 17 residues. Germline CDR1 reads PRHDT; CDR2 reads FYEKMQ (reference sequence). V lost 6 bases to trimming and J lost 13 bases; unmatched junction nucleotides: 18. Here the CDR3 reads CASSRPPGLAGYLQQFF. The CDR3 bases are TGTGCCAGCAGTCGACCTCCGGGACTAGCGGGATACTTGCAACAGTTCTTC.

In this sample, this clone turned up a few times. The same CDR3 is also encoded by other DNA sequences in this sample. The chain recombines TRBV29-1 with TRBJ1-1, with a weak D call TRBD1 (6 bases). V dropped 3 bases and J dropped 1 base, with 6 bases sitting between them. Germline CDR1 SQVTM, CDR2 ANQGSEA. The CDR3 length is 12 residues. CDR3 DNA: TGCAGCGTTGACAGGGGGAACACTGAAGCTTTCTTT. This codes for CSVDRGNTEAFF. Complete variable domain (other parts from reference TRBV29-1 and TRBJ1-1): SAVISQKPSRDICQRGTSLTIQCQVDSQVTMMFWYRQQPGQSLTLIATANQGSEATYESGFVIDKFPISRPNLTFSTLTVSNMSPEDSSIYLCSVDRGNTEAFFGQGTRLTVV.

V and J are TRBV24-1 and TRBJ2-1; 7 bases match TRBD1. This CDR3 has 17 residues. Losses at the gene ends were 3 bases for V and 3 bases for J; bases not matched to a gene: 10. From germline, CDR1 is KGHDR and CDR2 SFDVKD. CDR3 residues: CATSDPRQGEGYNEQFF. The CDR3 DNA follows: TGTGCCACCAGTGATCCCCGACAGGGCGAAGGCTACAATGAGCAGTTCTTC.

This sequence joins TRBV27 and TRBJ1-2, with 9 bases identical to TRBD1. Germline CDR1 is MNHEY and CDR2 is SMNVEV (reference sequence). The CDR3 loop spans 14 amino acids. The ends lost 5 bases at V and 8 bases at J; junction bases unmatched: 9. The CDR3 here is CASSPRTTGGGYTF. CDR3 in DNA: TGTGCCAGCAGTCCCCGAACGACAGGGGGAGGCTACACCTTC.

V gene TRBV25-1 combines with J gene TRBJ1-5; 8 bases match TRBD1. J gave up 0 bases and V 1 base, and 8 bases lay outside the gene matches. CDR3 length: 18 amino acids. CDR1 MGHDK and CDR2 SYGVNS come from the germline V gene. CDR3 sequence reads: CASSELRQGIRSNQPQHF. CDR3 in DNA: TGTGCCAGCAGTGAATTGCGACAGGGGATTCGTAGCAATCAGCCCCAGCATTTT.

This chain uses TRBV19 with TRBJ1-5, with D possibly matching TRBD1 (5 bases). Looked up from germline, CDR1 is LNHDA and CDR2 is SQIVND (reference sequence). The CDR3 has 13 residues. The V end lost 6 bases, the J end lost 9 bases, and 15 bases lay between the germline ends. The CDR3 sequence is CASSPTVQLPQHF. In nucleotides, the CDR3 is TGTGCCAGTAGCCCGACAGTCCAATTGCCCCAGCATTTT.

This clone came up many times. DNA of the CDR3: TGTGCCAGCAGTCGCCGGACAGGGAATCCCTACGAGCAGTACTTC. It translates to CASSRRTGNPYEQYF. V is TRBV2 and J is TRBJ2-7; 8 nucleotides align to TRBD1. V shed 5 bases, J shed 2 bases, and the junction held 8 bases outside the gene matches. This CDR3 spans 15 amino acids. Looked up from germline, CDR1 is SNHLY and CDR2 is FYNNEI. The whole variable domain, remainder taken from reference TRBV2 and TRBJ2-7, is EPEVTQTPSHQVTQMGQEVILRCVPISNHLYFYWYRQILGQKVEFLVSFYNNEISEKSEIFDDQFSVERPDGSNFTLKIRSTKLEDSAMYFCASSRRTGNPYEQYFGPGTRLTVT.

The V gene is TRBV12-5, the J gene TRBJ2-1; D is perhaps TRBD1 (5 bases). The CDR3 runs to 14 residues. CDR1 and CDR2 from the germline V gene are LGHNT and FRNRAP. V lost 0 bases to trimming and J lost 7 bases, with 10 bases between them. The chain's CDR3 is CASGLVPTANEQFF. DNA of the CDR3: TGTGCTAGTGGTTTGGTACCGACAGCGAATGAGCAGTTCTTC.

The chain employs TRBV12-5 and TRBJ2-7; the match to TRBD1 covers 8 bases. The CDR3 has 17 residues. V shed 1 base and J 3 bases; nucleotides not matched to a gene: 11. In germline, CDR1 is LGHNT, CDR2 FRNRAP. Written as DNA, the CDR3 is TGTGCTAGTGGTTTGGAATACGACGGGACAGGCCGCTACGAGCAGTACTTC. This translates into CASGLEYDGTGRYEQYF.

The genes are TRBV12-3 or TRBV12-4 and TRBJ1-1, with TRBD1 matching 7 bases. The V gene end was trimmed by 11 bases and the J gene end by 2 bases; junction bases not matched to a gene: 8. The CDR3 spans 13 residues. In DNA form, the CDR3 reads TGTGCCGCAAGGGCAGGGGGTAACACTGAAGCTTTCTTT. Protein product: CAARAGGNTEAFF.

This clone has more than one count but fewer than ten. The rearrangement joins TRBV12-3 or TRBV12-4 to TRBJ2-2; weak D call: TRBD1 (6 bases). The CDR3 consists of 13 residues. V dropped 6 bases and J dropped 6 bases, with 11 bases sitting between them. CDR3 region: CASRWTVAGELFF. In DNA, the CDR3 is TGTGCCAGCAGGTGGACAGTTGCCGGGGAGCTGTTTTTT.

The chain carries TRBV5-1 and TRBJ1-1; D not certain. V dropped 2 bases and J dropped 4 bases, with 18 bases sitting between them. Per germline, CDR1 SGHRS and CDR2 YFSETQ. CDR3 length: 16 residues. This chain's CDR3 is CASSLQPRGEITEAFF. The CDR3 DNA is TGCGCCAGCAGCTTACAGCCTCGCGGGGAGATCACTGAAGCTTTCTTT.

The V call is TRBV18, the J call TRBJ2-1, with 13 positions matching TRBD2. Germline V gene data show CDR1 as KGHSH and CDR2 as LQKENI. The length of the CDR3 is 16 residues. After removal of 0 bases from V and 4 bases from J, the junction contained 0 bases not matched to a gene. The chain's CDR3 is CASSPPLAGGYNEQFF. The CDR3 DNA follows: TGTGCCAGCTCACCACCACTAGCGGGAGGGTACAATGAGCAGTTCTTC.

The chain joins TRBV11-3 to TRBJ2-3; TRBD1 matches 7 bases. The CDR3 totals 16 residues. V was clipped by 0 bases and J by 2 bases; unmatched bases: 5. CDR1 and CDR2 (germline): SGHNT, YENEEA. The DNA for the CDR3 is TGTGCCAGCAGCTTAGAGCGACAGGGAGACACAGATACGCAGTATTTT. As protein: CASSLERQGDTDTQYF.